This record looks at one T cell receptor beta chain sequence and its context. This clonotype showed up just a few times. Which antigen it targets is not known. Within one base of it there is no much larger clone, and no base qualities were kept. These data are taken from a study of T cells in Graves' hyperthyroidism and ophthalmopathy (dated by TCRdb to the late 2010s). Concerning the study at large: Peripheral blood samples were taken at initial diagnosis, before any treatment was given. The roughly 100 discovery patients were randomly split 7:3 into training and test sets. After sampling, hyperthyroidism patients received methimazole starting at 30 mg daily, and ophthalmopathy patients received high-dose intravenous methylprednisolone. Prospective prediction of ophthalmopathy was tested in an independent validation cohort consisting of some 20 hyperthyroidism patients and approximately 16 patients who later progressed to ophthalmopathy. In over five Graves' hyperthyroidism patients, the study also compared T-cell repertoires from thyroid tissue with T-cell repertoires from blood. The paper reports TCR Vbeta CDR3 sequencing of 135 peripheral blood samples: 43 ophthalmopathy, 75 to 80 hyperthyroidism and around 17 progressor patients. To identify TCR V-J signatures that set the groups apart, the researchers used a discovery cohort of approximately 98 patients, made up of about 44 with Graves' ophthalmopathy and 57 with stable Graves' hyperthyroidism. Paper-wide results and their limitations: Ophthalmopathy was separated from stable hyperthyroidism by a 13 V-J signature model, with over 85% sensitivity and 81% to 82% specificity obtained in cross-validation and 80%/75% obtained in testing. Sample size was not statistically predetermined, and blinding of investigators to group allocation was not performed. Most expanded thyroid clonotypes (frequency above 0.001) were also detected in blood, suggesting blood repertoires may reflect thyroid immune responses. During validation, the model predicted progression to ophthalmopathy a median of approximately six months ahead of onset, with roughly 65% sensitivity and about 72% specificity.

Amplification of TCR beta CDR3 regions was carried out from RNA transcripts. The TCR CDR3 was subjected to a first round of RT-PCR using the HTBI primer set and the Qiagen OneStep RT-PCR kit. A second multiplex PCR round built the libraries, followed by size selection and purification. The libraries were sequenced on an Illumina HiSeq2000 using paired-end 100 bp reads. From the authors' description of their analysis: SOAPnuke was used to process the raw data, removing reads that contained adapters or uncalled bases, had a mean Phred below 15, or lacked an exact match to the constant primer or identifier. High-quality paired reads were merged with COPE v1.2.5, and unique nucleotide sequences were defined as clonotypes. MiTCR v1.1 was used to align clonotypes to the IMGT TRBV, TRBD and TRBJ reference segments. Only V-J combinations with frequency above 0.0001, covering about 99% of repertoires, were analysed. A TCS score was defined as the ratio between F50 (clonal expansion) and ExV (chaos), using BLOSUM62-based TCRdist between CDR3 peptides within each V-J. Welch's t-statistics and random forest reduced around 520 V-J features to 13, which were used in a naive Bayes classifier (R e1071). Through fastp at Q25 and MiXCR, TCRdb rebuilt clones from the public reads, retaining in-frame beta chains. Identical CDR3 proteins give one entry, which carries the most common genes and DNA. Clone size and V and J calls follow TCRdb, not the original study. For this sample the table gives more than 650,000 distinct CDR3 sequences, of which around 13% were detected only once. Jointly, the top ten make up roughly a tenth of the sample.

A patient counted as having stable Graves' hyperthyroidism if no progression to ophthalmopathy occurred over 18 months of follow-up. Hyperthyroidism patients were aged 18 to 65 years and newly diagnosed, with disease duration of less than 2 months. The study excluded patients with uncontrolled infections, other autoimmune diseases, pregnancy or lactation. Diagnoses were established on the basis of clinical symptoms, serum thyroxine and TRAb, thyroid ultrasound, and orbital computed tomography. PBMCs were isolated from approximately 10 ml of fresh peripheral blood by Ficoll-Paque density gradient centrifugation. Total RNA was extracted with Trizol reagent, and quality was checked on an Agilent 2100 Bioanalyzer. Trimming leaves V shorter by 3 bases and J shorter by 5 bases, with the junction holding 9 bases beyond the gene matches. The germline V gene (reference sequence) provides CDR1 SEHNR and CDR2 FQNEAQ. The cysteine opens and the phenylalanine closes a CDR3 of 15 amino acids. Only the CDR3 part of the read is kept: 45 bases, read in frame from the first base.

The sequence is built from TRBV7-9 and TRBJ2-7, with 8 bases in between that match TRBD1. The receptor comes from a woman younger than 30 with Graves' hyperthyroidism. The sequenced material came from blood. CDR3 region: CASSFSGTGNNEQYF. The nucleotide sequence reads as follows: TGTGCCAGCAGCTTCTCCGGGACAGGTAATAACGAGCAGTACTTC.